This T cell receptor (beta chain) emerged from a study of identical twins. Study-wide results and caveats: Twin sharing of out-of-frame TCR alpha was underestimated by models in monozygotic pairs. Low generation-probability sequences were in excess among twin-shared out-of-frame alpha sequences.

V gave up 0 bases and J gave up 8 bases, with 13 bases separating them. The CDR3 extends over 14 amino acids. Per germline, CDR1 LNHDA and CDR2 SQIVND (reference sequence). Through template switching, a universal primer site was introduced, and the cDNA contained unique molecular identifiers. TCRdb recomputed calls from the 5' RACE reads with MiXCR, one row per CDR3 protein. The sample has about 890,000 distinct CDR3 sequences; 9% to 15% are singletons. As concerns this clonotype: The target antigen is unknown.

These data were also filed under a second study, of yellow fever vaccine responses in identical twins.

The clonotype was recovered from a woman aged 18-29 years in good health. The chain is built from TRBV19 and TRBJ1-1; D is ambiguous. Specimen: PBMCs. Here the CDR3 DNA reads TGTGCCAGTAGTATAGATCTGGTCTCGAGCGAAGCTTTCTTT. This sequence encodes CASSIDLVSSEAFF.